This T cell receptor (beta chain) came from a study of shared T cell receptors in the human thymus. The assay was immunoSEQ multiplex PCR, and TCRdb's table has in-frame clones only and misses some. Of 650,000 to 950,000 clones listed, 70% to 90% are singletons. The data also belong to a second study, concerning human thymus T cells. That paper states: Related work showed strongly overlapping thymic repertoires across unrelated individuals.

This receptor was obtained from a girl under three years old with a congenital heart defect. The sequencing input was thymocytes.

The CDR3 sequence is CASSNLADSYNEQFF. CDR3 nucleotide sequence: TGTGCCAGCAGCAACCTAGCGGACTCCTACAATGAGCAGTTCTTC. The rearrangement uses TRBV7-2 and TRBJ2-1; TRBD2 matches 7 bases. Trimming at V came to 5 bases and at J to 0 bases, leaving 4 bases not matched to a gene. The CDR3 length is 15 residues. Germline V gene lookup returns CDR1 SGHTA and CDR2 FQGNSA.